The rows below give T cell receptor beta chains drawn from one sample of a study of PD-L1 blockade in urothelial cancer. Generated by immunoSEQ multiplex PCR, the TCRdb table keeps only in-frame clones and is missing some. The table includes around 87,000 clones, less than 90% detected once. Source: PBMCs, taken around atezolizumab (anti-PD-L1) treatment. Receptor source: a man between 65 and 85 years old with urothelial cancer. CDR3s include the opening cysteine and the closing phenylalanine or tryptophan. The order of the fields is V gene, J gene, clone size, D gene, CDR3 protein, CDR3 DNA. A D gene is named only where the DNA matches it firmly. Expanded clones are given a class, and other clones once, few, many or no size at all.

TRBV11-3	TRBJ2-5	-	TRBD2	CASSTRTSGIGETQYF	TGTGCCAGCAGCACCCGGACTAGCGGGATCGGGGAGACCCAGTACTTC
TRBV11-3	TRBJ1-5	-	-	CASSARVKDQPQHF	TGTGCCAGCAGCGCCAGGGTGAAGGATCAGCCCCAGCATTTT
TRBV7-9	TRBJ1-6	few	TRBD1	CASSLGTGDNSPLHF	TGTGCCAGCAGCTTGGGGACAGGGGATAATTCACCCCTCCACTTT
TRBV6-1	TRBJ2-2	few	TRBD1	CASRTGGDTGELFF	TGTGCCAGCAGGACAGGGGGGGACACCGGGGAGCTGTTTTTT
TRBV11-3	TRBJ2-3	few	-	CASSPVPDYITDTQYF	TGTGCCAGCAGCCCTGTCCCGGACTATATCACAGATACGCAGTATTTT
TRBV5-4	TRBJ1-1	-	TRBD1	CASPSGGLDTEAFF	TGTGCCAGCCCCTCAGGGGGCCTCGACACTGAAGCTTTCTTT
TRBV28	TRBJ2-1	-	TRBD2	CAGKTRAGYNEQFF	TGTGCCGGAAAGACTAGAGCGGGGTACAATGAGCAGTTCTTC
TRBV30	TRBJ2-1	-	TRBD2	CAWSVRLAGGYEQFF	TGTGCCTGGAGTGTCAGACTAGCGGGAGGCTATGAGCAGTTCTTC
TRBV9	TRBJ2-2	-	TRBD2	CASSVTSGGANTGELFF	TGTGCCAGCAGCGTAACTAGCGGGGGGGCGAACACCGGGGAGCTGTTTTTT
TRBV11-3	TRBJ1-3	once	TRBD1	CASSETGVGNTIYF	TGTGCCAGCAGCGAGACAGGGGTCGGAAACACCATATATTTT
TRBV2	TRBJ2-1	once	TRBD2	CASSDLFGRGYNEQFF	TGTGCCAGCAGTGACCTTTTCGGGAGGGGCTACAATGAGCAGTTCTTC
TRBV6-5	TRBJ2-1	-	-	CASSPTGEDEQFF	TGTGCCAGCAGCCCTACAGGGGAGGATGAGCAGTTCTTC
TRBV2	TRBJ2-3	-	-	CASSDSRVGTDTQYF	TGTGCCAGCAGTGATAGCAGGGTGGGTACAGATACGCAGTATTTT
TRBV11-2	TRBJ2-7	few	TRBD2	CASSSHLGTSSEQYF	TGTGCCAGCAGCTCCCACCTCGGGACTAGTAGCGAGCAGTACTTC
TRBV7-8	TRBJ2-5	-	TRBD1	CASGTGSQETQYF	TGTGCCAGCGGGACAGGCTCCCAAGAGACCCAGTACTTC
TRBV5-4	TRBJ2-7	-	TRBD2	CASSLSGTRNEQYF	TGTGCCAGCAGCTTATCGGGGACTAGAAACGAGCAGTACTTC
TRBV7-2	TRBJ1-2	-	-	CASSFGQNYGYTF	TGTGCCAGCAGCTTCGGACAGAACTATGGCTACACCTTC
TRBV5-5	TRBJ1-1	-	TRBD1	CASSRGQGGNTEAFF	TGTGCCAGCAGCAGGGGACAGGGAGGAAACACTGAAGCTTTCTTT
TRBV7-9	TRBJ2-7	-	-	CASSGVGGYEQYF	TGTGCCAGCAGCGGGGTAGGGGGCTACGAGCAGTACTTC
TRBV7-3	TRBJ2-7	-	TRBD1	CASSPGTGDHEQYF	TGTGCCAGCAGCCCCGGGACAGGGGATCACGAGCAGTACTTC
TRBV6-1	TRBJ2-1	-	-	CASSEGTAGEQFF	TGTGCCAGCAGTGAAGGGACAGCTGGTGAGCAGTTCTTC
TRBV15	TRBJ1-1	-	TRBD1	CATSRTGQGMNTEAFF	TGTGCCACCAGCAGAACCGGACAGGGGATGAACACTGAAGCTTTCTTT
TRBV11-2	TRBJ1-1	-	-	CASSWGAGVTEAFF	TGTGCCAGCAGTTGGGGAGCAGGGGTAACTGAAGCTTTCTTT
TRBV19	TRBJ2-5	-	TRBD1	CASSMRGQLGETQYF	TGTGCCAGTAGTATGAGGGGACAGCTTGGGGAGACCCAGTACTTC
TRBV6-5	TRBJ2-7	once	TRBD2	CASRERGEGRGEQYF	TGTGCCAGCAGGGAGAGAGGGGAGGGCCGGGGCGAGCAGTACTTC
TRBV27	TRBJ1-1	-	-	CASTQSPGNTEAFF	TGTGCCAGCACCCAATCCCCAGGGAACACTGAAGCTTTCTTT
TRBV19	TRBJ1-4	-	-	CASTPGPTHQAEKLFF	TGTGCCAGTACTCCCGGTCCCACCCACCAGGCCGAAAAACTGTTTTTT
TRBV2	TRBJ2-7	-	TRBD1	CASRDSSYEQYF	TGTGCCAGCCGGGACAGTAGCTACGAGCAGTACTTC
TRBV5-8	TRBJ2-7	-	-	CASNPGEGDEQYF	TGTGCCAGCAACCCCGGGGAGGGGGACGAGCAGTACTTC
TRBV9	TRBJ2-2	-	TRBD2	CASSVDSGRVAGELFF	TGTGCCAGCAGCGTAGATAGCGGGAGAGTCGCCGGGGAGCTGTTTTTT
TRBV7-8	TRBJ2-5	few	TRBD1	CASSRDRGETQYF	TGTGCCAGCAGCCGGGACAGGGGAGAGACCCAGTACTTC
TRBV6-1	TRBJ1-2	-	TRBD1	CASSLDRGSGYTF	TGTGCCAGCAGCTTGGACAGGGGGTCTGGCTACACCTTC
TRBV10-3	TRBJ2-7	-	TRBD1	CAISSGTGYEQYF	TGTGCCATCAGTTCCGGGACAGGGTACGAGCAGTACTTC
TRBV11-3	TRBJ2-6	-	TRBD1	CASSPGTGGSGANVLTF	TGTGCCAGCAGTCCCGGGACAGGGGGCTCTGGGGCCAACGTCCTGACTTTC
TRBV12-5	TRBJ1-3	-	-	CASGLEAGVGNTIYF	TGTGCTAGTGGTTTGGAAGCAGGGGTAGGAAACACCATATATTTT
TRBV7-9	TRBJ1-2	once	-	CASSLGTPRGYGYTF	TGTGCCAGCAGCTTAGGGACGCCACGGGGCTATGGCTACACCTTC
TRBV5-6	TRBJ1-5	-	TRBD1	CASSQQGTEYSNQPQHF	TGTGCCAGCAGCCAACAGGGGACAGAATATAGCAATCAGCCCCAGCATTTT
TRBV19	TRBJ1-4	once	-	CASSIGQPGEKLFF	TGTGCCAGTAGTATTGGTCAGCCCGGGGAAAAACTGTTTTTT
TRBV5-4	TRBJ1-5	-	TRBD1	CASSQGQGAHQPQHF	TGTGCCAGCAGTCAGGGACAGGGGGCCCATCAGCCCCAGCATTTT
TRBV7-9	TRBJ2-4	-	TRBD2	CASSLGVGASGPGNIQYF	TGTGCCAGCAGCTTAGGCGTCGGGGCTAGCGGTCCGGGGAACATTCAGTACTTC